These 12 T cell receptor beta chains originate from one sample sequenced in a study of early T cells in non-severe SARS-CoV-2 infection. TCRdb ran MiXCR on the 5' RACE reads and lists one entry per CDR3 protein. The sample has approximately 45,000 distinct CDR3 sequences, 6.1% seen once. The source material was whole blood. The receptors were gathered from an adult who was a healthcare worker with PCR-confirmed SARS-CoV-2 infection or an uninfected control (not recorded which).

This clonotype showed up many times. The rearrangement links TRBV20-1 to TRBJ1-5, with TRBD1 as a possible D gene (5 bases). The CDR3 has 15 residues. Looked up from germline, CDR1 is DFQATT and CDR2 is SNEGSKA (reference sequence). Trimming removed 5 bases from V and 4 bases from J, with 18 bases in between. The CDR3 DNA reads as TGCAGTGCTGAAGCAGCAGGGAGGTCTAATCAGCCCCAGCATTTT. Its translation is CSAEAAGRSNQPQHF.

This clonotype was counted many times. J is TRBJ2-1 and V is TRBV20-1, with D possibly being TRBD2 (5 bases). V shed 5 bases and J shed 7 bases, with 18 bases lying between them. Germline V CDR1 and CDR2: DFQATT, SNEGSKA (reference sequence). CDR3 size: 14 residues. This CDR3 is CSADTRSGRNEQFF. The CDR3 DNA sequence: TGCAGTGCTGACACTAGATCCGGAAGGAATGAGCAGTTCTTC.

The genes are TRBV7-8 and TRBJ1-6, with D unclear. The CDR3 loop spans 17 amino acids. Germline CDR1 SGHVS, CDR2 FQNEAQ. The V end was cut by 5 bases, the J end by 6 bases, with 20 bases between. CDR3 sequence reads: CASSPIPGGRFNSPLHF. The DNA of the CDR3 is TGTGCCAGCAGCCCGATTCCAGGTGGCAGATTTAATTCACCCCTCCACTTT.

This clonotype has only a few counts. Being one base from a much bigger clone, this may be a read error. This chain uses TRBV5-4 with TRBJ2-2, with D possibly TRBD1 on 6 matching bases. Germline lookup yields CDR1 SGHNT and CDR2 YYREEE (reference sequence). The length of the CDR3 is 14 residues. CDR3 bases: TGTGCCAGCAGGCCGGTCGGGGACACCAGGGAGCTGTTTTTT. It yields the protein CASRPVGDTRELFF.

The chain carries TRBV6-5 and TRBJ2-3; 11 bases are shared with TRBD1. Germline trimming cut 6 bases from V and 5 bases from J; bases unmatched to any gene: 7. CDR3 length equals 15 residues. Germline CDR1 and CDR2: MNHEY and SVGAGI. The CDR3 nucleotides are TGTGCCAGCAGACGGACAGGGGGCCTGAGAGATACGCAGTATTTT. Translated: CASRRTGGLRDTQYF.

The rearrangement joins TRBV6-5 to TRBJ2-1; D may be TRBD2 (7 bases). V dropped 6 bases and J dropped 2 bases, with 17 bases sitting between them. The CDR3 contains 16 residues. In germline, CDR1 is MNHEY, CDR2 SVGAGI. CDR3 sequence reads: CASSRGAGGAYNEQFF. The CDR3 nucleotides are TGTGCCAGCAGCCGGGGGGCCGGTGGCGCCTACAATGAGCAGTTCTTC.

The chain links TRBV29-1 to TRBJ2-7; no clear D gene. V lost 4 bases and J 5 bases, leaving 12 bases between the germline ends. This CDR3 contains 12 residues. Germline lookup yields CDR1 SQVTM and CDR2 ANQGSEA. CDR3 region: CSVAAFVDEQYF. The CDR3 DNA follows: TGCAGCGTTGCAGCATTCGTCGACGAGCAGTACTTC.

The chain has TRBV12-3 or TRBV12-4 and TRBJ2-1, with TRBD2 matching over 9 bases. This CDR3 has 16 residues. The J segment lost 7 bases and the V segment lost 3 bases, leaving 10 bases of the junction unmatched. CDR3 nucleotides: TGTGCCAGCAGTTTGTGGCGGGGGGGCCGATTTAATGAGCAGTTCTTC. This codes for CASSLWRGGRFNEQFF.

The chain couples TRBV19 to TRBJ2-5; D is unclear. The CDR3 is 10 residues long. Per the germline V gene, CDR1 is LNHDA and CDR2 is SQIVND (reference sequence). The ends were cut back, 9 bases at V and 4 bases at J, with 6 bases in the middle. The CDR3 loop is CARARETQYF. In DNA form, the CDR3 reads TGTGCCAGGGCGAGAGAGACCCAGTACTTC.

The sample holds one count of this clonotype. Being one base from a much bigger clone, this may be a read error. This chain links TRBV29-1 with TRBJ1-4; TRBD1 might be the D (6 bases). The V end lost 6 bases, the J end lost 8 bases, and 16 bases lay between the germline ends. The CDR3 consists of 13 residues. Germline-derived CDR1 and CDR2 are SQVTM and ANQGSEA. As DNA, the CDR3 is TGCAGCGTGAGGGACATGGTCTCGGAAAAACTGTTTTTT. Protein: CSVRDMVSEKLFF.

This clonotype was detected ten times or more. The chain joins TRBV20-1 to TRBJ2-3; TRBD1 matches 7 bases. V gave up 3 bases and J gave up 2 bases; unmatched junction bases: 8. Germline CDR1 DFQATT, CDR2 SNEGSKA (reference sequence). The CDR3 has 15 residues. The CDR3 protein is CSASPRGSATDTQYF. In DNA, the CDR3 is TGCAGTGCTAGTCCCAGGGGGTCCGCCACAGATACGCAGTATTTT.

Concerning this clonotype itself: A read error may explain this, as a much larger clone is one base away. CDR3 coding DNA: TGCGTCAGCAGTGAGTCACAGAGCTATGGCTACACCTTC. The encoded protein is CVSSESQSYGYTF. The chain employs TRBV10-2 and TRBJ1-2, with D uncertain. Looked up from germline, CDR1 is WSHSY and CDR2 is SAAADI. The CDR3 runs 13 residues.